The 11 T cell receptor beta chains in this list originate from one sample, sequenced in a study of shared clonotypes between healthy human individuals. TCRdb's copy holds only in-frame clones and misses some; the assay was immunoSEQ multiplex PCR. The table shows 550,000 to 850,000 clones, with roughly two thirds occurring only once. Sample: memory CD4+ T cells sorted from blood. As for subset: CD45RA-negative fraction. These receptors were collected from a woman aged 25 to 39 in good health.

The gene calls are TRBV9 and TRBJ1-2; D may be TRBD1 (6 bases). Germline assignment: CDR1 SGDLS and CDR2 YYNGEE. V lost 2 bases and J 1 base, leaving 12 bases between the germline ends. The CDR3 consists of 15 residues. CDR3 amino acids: CASSVRGGNNYGYTF. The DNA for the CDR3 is TGTGCCAGCAGCGTTCGAGGGGGGAATAACTATGGCTACACCTTC.

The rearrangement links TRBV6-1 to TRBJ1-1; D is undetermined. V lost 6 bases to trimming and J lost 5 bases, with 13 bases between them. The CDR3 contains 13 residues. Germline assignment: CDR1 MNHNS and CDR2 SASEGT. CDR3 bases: TGTGCCAGCAGCACACCCTGGGAGACTGAAGCTTTCTTT. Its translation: CASSTPWETEAFF.

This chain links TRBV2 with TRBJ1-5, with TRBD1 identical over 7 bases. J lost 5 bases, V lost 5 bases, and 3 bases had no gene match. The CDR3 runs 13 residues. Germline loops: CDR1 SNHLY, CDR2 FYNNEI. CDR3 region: CASSRQGDQPQHF. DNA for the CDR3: TGTGCCAGCAGTCGACAGGGCGATCAGCCCCAGCATTTT.

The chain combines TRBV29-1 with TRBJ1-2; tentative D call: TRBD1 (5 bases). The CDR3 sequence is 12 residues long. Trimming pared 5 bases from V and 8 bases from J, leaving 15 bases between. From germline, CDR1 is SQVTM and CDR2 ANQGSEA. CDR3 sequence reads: CSVTGIEGGYTF. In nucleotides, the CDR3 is TGCAGCGTTACCGGGATTGAGGGGGGCTACACCTTC. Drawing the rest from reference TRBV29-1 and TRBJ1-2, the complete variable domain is SAVISQKPSRDICQRGTSLTIQCQVDSQVTMMFWYRQQPGQSLTLIATANQGSEATYESGFVIDKFPISRPNLTFSTLTVSNMSPEDSSIYLCSVTGIEGGYTFGSGTRLTVV.

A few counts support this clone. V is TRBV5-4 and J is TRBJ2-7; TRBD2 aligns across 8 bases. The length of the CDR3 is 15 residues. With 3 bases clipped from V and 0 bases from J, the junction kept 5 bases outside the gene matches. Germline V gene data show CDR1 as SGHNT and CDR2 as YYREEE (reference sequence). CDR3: CASSSSGGSSYEQYF. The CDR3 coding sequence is TGTGCCAGCAGCTCGAGCGGGGGCAGCTCCTACGAGCAGTACTTC.

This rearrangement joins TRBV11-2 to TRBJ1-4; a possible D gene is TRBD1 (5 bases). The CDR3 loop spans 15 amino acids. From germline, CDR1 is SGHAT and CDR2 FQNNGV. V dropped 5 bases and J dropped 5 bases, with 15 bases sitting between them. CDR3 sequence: CASSRTRQTNEKLFF. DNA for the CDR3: TGTGCCAGCAGCCGTACCCGACAGACAAATGAAAAACTGTTTTTT.

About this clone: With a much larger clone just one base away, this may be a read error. The CDR3 DNA follows: TGCGCCAGCAGCCAAGATCCAGGAAATCAGCCCCAGCATTTT. Its protein product is CASSQDPGNQPQHF. The V and J genes are TRBV4-3 and TRBJ1-5; D is unresolved. The CDR3 sequence is 14 residues long. Germline lookup yields CDR1 LGHNA and CDR2 YSLEER. With 0 bases removed from V and 4 bases from J, the gap between germline ends came to 7 bases.

The CDR3 here is CAALGAEAFF. CDR3 coding DNA: TGTGCCGCATTAGGGGCGGAAGCTTTCTTT. V is TRBV28 and J is TRBJ1-1; D might be TRBD1 (5 bases). The CDR3 runs to 10 residues. V lost 11 bases, J lost 8 bases, and 12 bases lay in between. Germline CDR1 MDHEN, CDR2 SYDVKM.

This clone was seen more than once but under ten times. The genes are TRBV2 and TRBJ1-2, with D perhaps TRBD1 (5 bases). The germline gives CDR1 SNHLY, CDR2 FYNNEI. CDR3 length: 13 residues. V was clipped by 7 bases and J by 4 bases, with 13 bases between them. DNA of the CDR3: TGTGCCAGCACCTTTGGCAGGGCCTATGGCTACACCTTC. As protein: CASTFGRAYGYTF.

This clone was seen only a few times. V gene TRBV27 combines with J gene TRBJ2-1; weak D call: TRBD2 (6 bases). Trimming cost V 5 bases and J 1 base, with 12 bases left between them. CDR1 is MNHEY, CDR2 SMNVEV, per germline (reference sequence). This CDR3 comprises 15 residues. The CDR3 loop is CASSHRDSSYNEQFF. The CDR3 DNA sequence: TGTGCCAGCAGTCACCGGGACTCATCCTACAATGAGCAGTTCTTC.

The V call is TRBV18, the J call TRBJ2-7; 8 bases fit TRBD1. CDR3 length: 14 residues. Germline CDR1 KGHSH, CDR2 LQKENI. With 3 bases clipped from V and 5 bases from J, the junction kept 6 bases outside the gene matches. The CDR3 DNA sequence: TGTGCCAGCTCACCCCGGACAGGGACGAACGAGCAGTACTTC. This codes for CASSPRTGTNEQYF.